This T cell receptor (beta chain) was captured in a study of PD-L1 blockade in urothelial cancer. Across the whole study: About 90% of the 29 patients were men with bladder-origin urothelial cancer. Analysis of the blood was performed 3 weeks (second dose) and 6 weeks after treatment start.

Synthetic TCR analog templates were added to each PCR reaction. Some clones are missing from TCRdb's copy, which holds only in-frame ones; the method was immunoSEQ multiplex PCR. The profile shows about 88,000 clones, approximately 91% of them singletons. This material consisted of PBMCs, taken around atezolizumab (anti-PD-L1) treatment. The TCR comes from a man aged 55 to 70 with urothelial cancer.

The CDR3 bases are TGTGCCAGCAGCACGGGGAACACCGGGGAGCTGTTTTTT. Translating gives CASSTGNTGELFF. The V gene is TRBV9, the J gene TRBJ2-2; D is uncertain. CDR1 is SGDLS, CDR2 YYNGEE, per germline. This CDR3 is built from 13 residues. Trimming pared 4 bases from V and 1 base from J, leaving 5 bases between.